The 2 T cell receptor beta chains below were found in one sample sequenced in a study of CD8+ T cells in alopecia areata. Following RNA extraction, reverse transcription yielded cDNA that acted as the sequencing template. Profiling relied on immunoSEQ multiplex PCR, and the TCRdb table lists in-frame clones only, not all of them. The table shows under 65,000 clones, with roughly 47% occurring only once. Sequencing input: NKG2D-low CD8+ T cells sorted from blood. The receptors here all came from a human donor with alopecia areata.

This clone was seen a handful of times. The genes are TRBV29-1 and TRBJ2-3; D gene uncertain. V dropped 7 bases and J dropped 5 bases, with 16 bases sitting between them. Germline lookup yields CDR1 SQVTM and CDR2 ANQGSEA. This CDR3 has 13 amino acids. Here the CDR3 DNA reads TGCAGCGCACTCCACCCAGAGGAAGATACGCAGTATTTT. Translation: CSALHPEEDTQYF.

The chain has TRBV5-1 and TRBJ2-1; D might be TRBD2 (6 bases). Germline V gene lookup returns CDR1 SGHRS and CDR2 YFSETQ. V was clipped by 2 bases and J by 0 bases, with 15 bases between them. The CDR3 loop spans 17 amino acids. DNA of the CDR3: TGCGCCAGCAGCTTCGAGGGTAGCGGTAGCTCCTACAATGAGCAGTTCTTC. Protein: CASSFEGSGSSYNEQFF.